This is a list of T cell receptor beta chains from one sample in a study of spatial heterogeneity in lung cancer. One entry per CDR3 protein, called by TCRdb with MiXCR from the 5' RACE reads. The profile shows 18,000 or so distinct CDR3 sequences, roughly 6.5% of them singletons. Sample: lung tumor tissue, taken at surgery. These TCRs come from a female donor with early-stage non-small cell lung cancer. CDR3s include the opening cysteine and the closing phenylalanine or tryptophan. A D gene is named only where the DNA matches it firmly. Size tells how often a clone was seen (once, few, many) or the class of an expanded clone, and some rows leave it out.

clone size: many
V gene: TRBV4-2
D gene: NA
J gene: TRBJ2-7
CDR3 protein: CASSHSGTSDFPYEQYF
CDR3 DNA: TGTGCCAGCAGCCACTCCGGGACGTCGGACTTCCCCTACGAGCAGTACTTC

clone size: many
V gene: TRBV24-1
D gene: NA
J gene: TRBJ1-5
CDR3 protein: CATSDATVSNQPQHF
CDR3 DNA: TGTGCCACCAGTGACGCAACAGTTAGCAATCAGCCCCAGCATTTT

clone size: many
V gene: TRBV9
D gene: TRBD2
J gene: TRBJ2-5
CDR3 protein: CASAPAGGYATQYF
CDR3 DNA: TGTGCCAGCGCTCCAGCGGGAGGCTACGCGACCCAGTACTTC

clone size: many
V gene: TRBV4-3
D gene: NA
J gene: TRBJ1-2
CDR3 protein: CASSQSSFNYGYTF
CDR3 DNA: TGCGCCAGCAGCCAATCGTCCTTTAACTATGGCTACACCTTC

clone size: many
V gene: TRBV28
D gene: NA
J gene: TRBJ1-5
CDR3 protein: CASSRDRNQPQHF
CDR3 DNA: TGTGCCAGCAGCCGCGACAGAAATCAGCCCCAGCATTTT

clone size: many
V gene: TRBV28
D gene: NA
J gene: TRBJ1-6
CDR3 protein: CASSFPGPLHSPLHF
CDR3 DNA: TGTGCCAGCAGTTTTCCCGGGCCCTTGCATTCACCCCTCCACTTT

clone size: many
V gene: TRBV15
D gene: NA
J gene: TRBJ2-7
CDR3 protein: CATSRERAFSYEQYF
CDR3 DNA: TGTGCCACCAGCAGAGAGAGGGCATTTTCCTACGAGCAGTACTTC

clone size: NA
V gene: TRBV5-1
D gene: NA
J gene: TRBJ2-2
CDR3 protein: CASSTGQATGELFF
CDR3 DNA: TGCGCCAGCAGCACCGGACAAGCCACCGGGGAGCTGTTTTTT

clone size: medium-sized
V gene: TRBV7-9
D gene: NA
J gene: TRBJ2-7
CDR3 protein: CASSLLGGEQYF
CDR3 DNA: TGTGCCAGCAGCCTACTCGGGGGCGAGCAGTACTTC

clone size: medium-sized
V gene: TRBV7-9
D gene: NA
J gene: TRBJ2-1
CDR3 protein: CASSFGGEFYNEQFF
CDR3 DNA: TGTGCCAGCAGCTTCGGGGGAGAATTCTACAATGAGCAGTTCTTC

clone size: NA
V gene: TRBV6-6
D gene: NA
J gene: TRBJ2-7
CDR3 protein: CASSYSSGCMSEQYF
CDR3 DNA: TGTGCCAGCAGTTACTCGTCTGGGTGCATGTCCGAGCAGTACTTC

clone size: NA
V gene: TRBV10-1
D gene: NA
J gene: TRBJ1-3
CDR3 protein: CASSQAPPGNTIYF
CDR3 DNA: TGCGCCAGCAGTCAAGCTCCTCCTGGAAACACCATATATTTT

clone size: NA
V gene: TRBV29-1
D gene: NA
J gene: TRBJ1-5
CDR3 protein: CSVTMDGFSQPQHF
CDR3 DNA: TGCAGCGTTACTATGGACGGTTTCAGTCAGCCCCAGCATTTT

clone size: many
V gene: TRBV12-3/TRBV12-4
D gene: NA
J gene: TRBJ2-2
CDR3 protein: CASRNRQANTGELFF
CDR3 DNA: TGTGCCAGCAGAAACCGACAGGCGAACACCGGGGAGCTGTTTTTT

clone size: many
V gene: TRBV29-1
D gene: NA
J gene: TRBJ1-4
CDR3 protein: CSASRTNEKLFF
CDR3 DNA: TGCAGCGCTTCCCGAACTAATGAAAAACTGTTTTTT

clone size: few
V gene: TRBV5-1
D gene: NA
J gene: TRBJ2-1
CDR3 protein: CASSRWLDNEQFF
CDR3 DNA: TGCGCCAGCAGCCGGTGGTTAGACAATGAGCAGTTCTTC

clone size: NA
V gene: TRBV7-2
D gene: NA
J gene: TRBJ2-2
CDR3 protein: CASSRNAVMNTGELFF
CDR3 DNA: TGTGCCAGCAGCCGGAATGCCGTGATGAACACCGGGGAGCTGTTTTTT

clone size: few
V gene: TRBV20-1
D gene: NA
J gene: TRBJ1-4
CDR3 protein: CSARDWRDSNEKLFF
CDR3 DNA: TGCAGTGCTAGAGATTGGAGGGATTCTAATGAAAAACTGTTTTTT

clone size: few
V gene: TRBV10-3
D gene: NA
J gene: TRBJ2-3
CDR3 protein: CAISPTEPAGDTQYF
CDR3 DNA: TGTGCCATCAGCCCCACCGAACCGGCGGGGGATACGCAGTATTTT

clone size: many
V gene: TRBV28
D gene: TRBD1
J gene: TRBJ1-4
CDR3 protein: CASSSRGQGLFNEKLFF
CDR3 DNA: TGTGCCAGCAGTTCAAGGGGACAGGGGCTATTTAATGAAAAACTGTTTTTT

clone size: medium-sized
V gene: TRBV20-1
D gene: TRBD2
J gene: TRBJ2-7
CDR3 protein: CSAPFGTSGSGEQYF
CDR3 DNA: TGCAGTGCTCCCTTCGGGACTAGCGGGAGTGGCGAGCAGTACTTC

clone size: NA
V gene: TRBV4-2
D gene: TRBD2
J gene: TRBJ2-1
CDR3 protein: CASSPVGAGVVDEQFF
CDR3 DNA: TGTGCCAGCAGCCCTGTAGGTGCGGGAGTCGTCGATGAGCAGTTCTTC

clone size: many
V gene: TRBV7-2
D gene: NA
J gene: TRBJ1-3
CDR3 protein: CASSPQSTGYSGNTIYF
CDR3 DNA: TGTGCCAGCAGCCCCCAAAGTACCGGGTACTCTGGAAACACCATATATTTT

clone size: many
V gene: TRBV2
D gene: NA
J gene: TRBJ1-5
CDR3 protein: CASKESSNQPQHF
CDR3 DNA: TGTGCCAGCAAGGAGTCCTCCAATCAGCCCCAGCATTTT

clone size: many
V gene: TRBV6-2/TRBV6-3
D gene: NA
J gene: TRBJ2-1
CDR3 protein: CASGLSYNEQFF
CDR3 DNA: TGTGCCAGCGGACTTTCCTACAATGAGCAGTTCTTC

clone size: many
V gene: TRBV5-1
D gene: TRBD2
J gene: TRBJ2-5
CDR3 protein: CASSLSRGGSGQETQYF
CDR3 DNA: TGCGCCAGCAGCTTGTCAAGAGGCGGGAGTGGCCAAGAGACCCAGTACTTC

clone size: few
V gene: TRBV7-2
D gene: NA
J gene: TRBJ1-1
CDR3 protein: CASSLVGPRTEAFF
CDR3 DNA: TGTGCCAGCAGCTTAGTGGGCCCGCGCACTGAAGCTTTCTTT

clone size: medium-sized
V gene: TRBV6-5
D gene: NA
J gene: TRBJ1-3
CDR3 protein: CASSYSSRRTAGNTIYF
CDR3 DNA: TGTGCCAGCAGTTACTCCTCCCGACGGACGGCTGGAAACACCATATATTTT

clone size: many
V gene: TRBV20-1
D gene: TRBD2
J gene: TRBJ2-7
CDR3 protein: CSAGTSGSHEQYF
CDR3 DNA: TGCAGTGCAGGGACTAGCGGCAGCCACGAGCAGTACTTC

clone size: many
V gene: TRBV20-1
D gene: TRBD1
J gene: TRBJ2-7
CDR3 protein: CSALTLLRDSSYEQYF
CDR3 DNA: TGCAGTGCTCTTACTCTCCTCCGGGACAGCTCCTACGAGCAGTACTTC

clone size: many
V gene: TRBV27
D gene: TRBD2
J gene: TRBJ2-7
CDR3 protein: CASRVAGELYEQYF
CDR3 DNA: TGTGCCAGCAGAGTAGCGGGAGAGCTCTACGAGCAGTACTTC

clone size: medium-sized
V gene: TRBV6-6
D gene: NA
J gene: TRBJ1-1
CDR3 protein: CASRPATNTEAFF
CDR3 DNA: TGTGCCAGCAGGCCTGCGACGAACACTGAAGCTTTCTTT

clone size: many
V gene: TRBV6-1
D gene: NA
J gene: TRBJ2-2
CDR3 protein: CASSGQANTGELFF
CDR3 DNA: TGTGCCAGCTCTGGTCAGGCGAACACCGGGGAGCTGTTTTTT

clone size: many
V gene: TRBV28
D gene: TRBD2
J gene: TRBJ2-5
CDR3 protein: CASRRTSGRGKTQYF
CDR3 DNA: TGTGCCAGCAGAAGGACTAGCGGGAGAGGGAAGACCCAGTACTTC

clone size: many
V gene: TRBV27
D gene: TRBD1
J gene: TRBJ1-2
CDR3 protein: CASRPEGGWYGYTF
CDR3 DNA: TGTGCCAGCAGACCAGAAGGGGGCTGGTATGGCTACACCTTC

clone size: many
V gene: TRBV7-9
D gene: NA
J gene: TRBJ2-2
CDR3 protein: CASSLGQAANTGELFF
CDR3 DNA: TGTGCCAGCAGCTTAGGACAGGCAGCGAACACCGGGGAGCTGTTTTTT

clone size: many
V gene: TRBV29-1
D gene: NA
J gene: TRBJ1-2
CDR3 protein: CSVGQNYGYTF
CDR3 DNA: TGCAGCGTGGGACAAAACTATGGCTACACCTTC

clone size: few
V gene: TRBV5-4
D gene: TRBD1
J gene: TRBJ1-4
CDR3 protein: CASSSLGQGKTNEKLFF
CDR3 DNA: TGTGCCAGCAGCTCGCTAGGACAGGGGAAAACTAATGAAAAACTGTTTTTT

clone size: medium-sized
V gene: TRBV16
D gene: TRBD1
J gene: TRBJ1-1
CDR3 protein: CASSQQRQGQGEAFF
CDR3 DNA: TGTGCCAGCAGCCAACAAAGACAGGGCCAGGGTGAAGCTTTCTTT